The 15 T cell receptor beta chains given below trace back to one sample, sequenced in a study of identical twins. TCRdb recomputed calls from the 5' RACE reads with MiXCR, one row per CDR3 protein. The data show 1,800,000 or so distinct CDR3 sequences, with 32% seen just once and around 0.3% held by the top ten. The sample consisted of cord blood. All receptors derive from a newborn girl in good health.

V usage is TRBV12-3 or TRBV12-4 and J usage is TRBJ1-2; D remains ambiguous. There are 12 residues in the CDR3. With 5 bases removed from V and 8 bases from J, the gap between germline ends came to 12 bases. CDR3 sequence reads: CASSVKRKGYTF. The CDR3 nucleotides are TGTGCCAGCAGTGTTAAGAGGAAGGGCTACACCTTC.

Turning to this clonotype: Compared with germline, one end of the junction differs, possibly owing to a read error. The genes are TRBV7-7 and TRBJ2-2; unclear D gene. There are 14 residues in the CDR3. Germline loops: CDR1 SSHAT, CDR2 FNYEAQ (reference sequence). The chain's CDR3 is CASSPTDGSGELFF. The CDR3, as DNA: TGTGCTAGCAGCCCAACGGACGGCTCCGGGGAGCTGTTTTTT.

J is TRBJ1-3 and V is TRBV18, with a possible D match to TRBD1 (6 bases). Germline V gives CDR1 KGHSH, CDR2 LQKENI. V lost 4 bases, J lost 0 bases, and 10 bases lay in between. This CDR3 region has 15 residues. Here the CDR3 reads CASSLSGDSGNTIYF. CDR3 DNA sequence: TGTGCCAGCTCACTTTCAGGGGACTCTGGAAACACCATATATTTT.

This clonotype was found many times. The V call is TRBV12-3 or TRBV12-4, the J call TRBJ2-4; a possible D gene is TRBD2 (6 bases). The V gene lost 2 bases and the J gene lost 1 base, with 12 bases spanning the gap. This CDR3 region has 16 residues. The CDR3 reads CASSLHGAGAKNIQYF. Here the CDR3 DNA reads TGTGCCAGCAGTTTACACGGGGCGGGGGCCAAAAACATTCAGTACTTC.

This clonotype was counted between two and nine times. The rearrangement uses TRBV10-3 and TRBJ2-5; possibly TRBD1 or TRBD2 for D (6 bases each). The CDR3 extends over 16 amino acids. V dropped 3 bases and J dropped 7 bases, with 21 bases sitting between them. Germline values: CDR1 ENHRY, CDR2 SYGVKD. The CDR3 nucleotides read TGTGCCATCAGTGAAATAGGCAGGGGAGGTAAAGGGACCCAGTACTTC. Protein sequence: CAISEIGRGGKGTQYF.

This chain connects TRBV7-2 to TRBJ1-5, with unresolved D. This CDR3 has 14 amino acids. V was pared by 1 base and J by 9 bases, with 13 bases between. Germline CDR1 SGHTA, CDR2 FQGNSA. In DNA form, the CDR3 reads TGTGCCAGCAGCTTAGGTTTCCCCACCTGGCCCCAGCATTTT. Residues: CASSLGFPTWPQHF.

A note on this clonotype: A read error may account for a junction end that differs from germline. CDR3 bases: TGCGCCAGCAGCTTGTACGGGACGGACTATGACTACACCTTC. It encodes CASSLYGTDYDYTF. V and J are TRBV5-1 and TRBJ1-2, with D perhaps TRBD1 (5 bases). The V gene's germline CDR1 is SGHRS and CDR2 YFSETQ. This CDR3 comprises 14 residues.

The rearrangement links TRBV20-1 to TRBJ1-2; TRBD1 agrees at 8 bases. Germline V gene data show CDR1 as DFQATT and CDR2 as SNEGSKA (reference sequence). Trimming took 0 bases from V and 6 from J; bases not matched to a gene: 3. The CDR3 is made up of 13 amino acids. CDR3: CSARDKDRDGYTF. CDR3 nucleotides: TGCAGTGCTAGAGATAAGGACAGGGATGGCTACACCTTC.

As concerns this clonotype: Being one base from a much bigger clone, this may be a read error. The rearrangement joins TRBV4-2 to TRBJ2-1; D call uncertain. V was clipped by 0 bases and J by 13 bases, with 19 bases between them. The CDR3 contains 15 residues. CDR1 is LGHNA and CDR2 is YNFKEQ in the germline V gene. The CDR3 DNA reads TGTGCCAGCAGCCAAGATCTTACCTGGTCAGAGACCCAGTTCTTC. Protein: CASSQDLTWSETQFF.

This clonotype occurred once. Compared with germline, one end of the junction differs, possibly owing to a read error. V usage is TRBV29-1 and J usage is TRBJ1-4; D not resolved. Germline V gene lookup returns CDR1 SQVTM and CDR2 ANQGSEA. CDR3 length equals 14 residues. In DNA, the CDR3 is TGCAGCGTTCTCTCGTTGGCGGGAAATGAAAAATTGTTTTTT. Amino acid sequence: CSVLSLAGNEKLFF.

This clonotype has a handful of counts. V usage is TRBV20-1 and J usage is TRBJ2-7, with D perhaps TRBD2 (5 bases). CDR1 is DFQATT and CDR2 is SNEGSKA in the germline V gene (reference sequence). CDR3 length equals 13 residues. V dropped 6 bases and J dropped 3 bases, with 15 bases sitting between them. The CDR3 DNA follows: TGCAGTGCCCTCGTAGAGGGAATCTACGAGCAGTACTTC. Translating gives CSALVEGIYEQYF.

A few counts support this clonotype. The chain employs TRBV20-1 and TRBJ2-7, with D hard to call. Per germline, CDR1 DFQATT and CDR2 SNEGSKA (reference sequence). The V end was cut by 1 base, the J end by 10 bases, with 8 bases between. This CDR3 is 10 amino acids long. As DNA, the CDR3 is TGCAGTGCTAGAGCAGGATCTCAGTACTTC. Translated: CSARAGSQYF.

The rearrangement links TRBV7-2 to TRBJ2-1, with 7 positions matching TRBD2. The CDR3 loop spans 15 amino acids. Germline trimming cut 8 bases from V and 0 bases from J; bases unmatched to any gene: 7. Germline V lookup: CDR1 SGHTA, CDR2 FQGNSA. CDR3 in DNA: TGTGCCAGCCGGTACCTAGCGGACTCCTACAATGAGCAGTTCTTC. It encodes CASRYLADSYNEQFF. Using reference TRBV7-2 and TRBJ2-1 for the parts outside the CDR3, the full variable domain is GAGVSQSPSNKVTEKGKDVELRCDPISGHTALYWYRQSLGQGLEFLIYFQGNSAPDKSGLPSDRFSAERTGGSVSTLTIQRTQQEDSAVYLCASRYLADSYNEQFFGPGTRLTVL.

The J gene is TRBJ2-7, the V gene TRBV12-3 or TRBV12-4; the match to TRBD1 covers 10 bases. CDR3 length equals 15 residues. With 5 bases clipped from V and 3 bases from J, the junction kept 7 bases outside the gene matches. The CDR3 sequence is CASSLGQGGHYEQYF. CDR3 nucleotide sequence: TGTGCCAGCAGTCTAGGACAGGGGGGGCACTACGAGCAGTACTTC.

The sample holds a few counts of this clonotype. The gene calls are TRBV2 and TRBJ1-4; D is unclear. Per the germline V gene, CDR1 is SNHLY and CDR2 is FYNNEI. The CDR3 length is 14 residues. The V gene lost 5 bases and the J gene lost 0 bases, with 7 bases spanning the gap. As DNA, the CDR3 is TGTGCCAGCAGTAGCCAACCAACTAATGAAAAACTGTTTTTT. Its translation is CASSSQPTNEKLFF. The full variable domain, its missing parts supplied by reference TRBV2 and TRBJ1-4, is EPEVTQTPSHQVTQMGQEVILRCVPISNHLYFYWYRQILGQKVEFLVSFYNNEISEKSEIFDDQFSVERPDGSNFTLKIRSTKLEDSAMYFCASSSQPTNEKLFFGSGTQLSVL.